The TCR beta chain described here comes from a study of molecular identifiers for immune sequencing clone quantification. The table lists this clonotype with a few counts. Per germline, CDR1 DFQATT and CDR2 SNEGSKA (reference sequence). This CDR3 spans 12 amino acids. Trimming took off 3 bases at V and 3 bases at J, with 6 bases between the two ends. TCRdb redid the calling of the PCR reads with MiXCR, one entry per CDR3 protein. This sample has approximately 500,000 distinct CDR3 sequences; about 25% occur once, and the top ten carry about 0.75%. What was sequenced was naive CD8+ T cells from blood, with Jurkat cell RNA spiked in. This sample's subset: FACS-sorted CD8+CD4-CCR7+CD45RA+ naive T cells. The genes are TRBV20-1 and TRBJ1-3; the D gene is possibly TRBD1 (5 bases). This TCR was sampled from a human donor in good health. Some libraries in this study had Jurkat cell RNA spiked in. The CDR3 sequence: CSARTDGNTIYF. Written as DNA, the CDR3 is TGCAGTGCTAGGACAGATGGAAACACCATATATTTT.